The sequence of this TCR beta chain was determined in a study of T cell changes during pregnancy in multiple sclerosis. The CDR3 has 16 residues. The V end lost 0 bases, the J end lost 1 base, and 12 bases lay between the germline ends. CDR1 MNHNS and CDR2 SASEGT come from the germline V gene. The repertoire was sequenced with immunoSEQ multiplex PCR; TCRdb's copy has only in-frame clones and lacks some. The sample consists of some 46,000 clones, over 80% of them appearing once. V and J are TRBV6-1 and TRBJ1-1; D perhaps matches TRBD1 (5 bases). This TCR was recovered from a female donor with multiple sclerosis, enrolled in a pregnancy study. The source material was peripheral blood. The CDR3 sequence: CASSEAVWGENTEAFF. The CDR3 nucleotides are TGTGCCAGCAGTGAAGCGGTTTGGGGGGAGAACACTGAAGCTTTCTTT.